Following are 28 T cell receptor beta chains from one sample sequenced in a study of glioma-infiltrating T cells (dated by TCRdb to about 2016). The instrument was an Illumina MiSeq. The iRepertoire nested amplicon-rescue multiplex PCR (arm-PCR) platform was used to amplify TCR alpha and beta CDR3 regions from RNA. TCRdb passed the public sequencing reads through fastp at Q25 and MiXCR, retaining productive beta sequences. Rows matching on CDR3 protein sequence are summarized as one entry with the most common DNA and genes. The sample table lists around 350,000 distinct CDR3 sequences, about two fifths of them with a count of one. The ten largest clones capture around 13% of the sample. The sample taken for sequencing was glioma tissue, nonneoplastic brain tissue, or PBMCs (not recorded which). The receptors were sampled from a human donor with low-grade glioma or glioblastoma, undergoing nonglioma brain surgery, or in good health (not recorded which).

This clonotype has more than one count but fewer than ten. This chain uses TRBV27 with TRBJ2-7; 7 bases align to TRBD2. Germline CDR1 and CDR2: MNHEY and SMNVEV (reference sequence). J lost 7 bases, V lost 9 bases, and 18 bases had no gene match. The CDR3 loop spans 15 amino acids. The CDR3 spells CASSLALAGVGEQYF. The CDR3 DNA is TGTGCCAGTAGTCTAGCCCTCGCGGGAGTGGGGGAGCAGTACTTC.

CDR3 protein: CASTTGTVGGSTEAFF. CDR3 nucleotides: TGCGCCAGCACTACCGGGACGGTAGGCGGGAGCACTGAAGCTTTCTTT. This chain joins TRBV4-1 and TRBJ1-1; a weak D match, TRBD1 (5 bases). V shed 7 bases and J shed 4 bases, with 22 bases lying between them. The CDR3 loop spans 16 amino acids. Germline V gene lookup returns CDR1 MGHRA and CDR2 YSYEKL.

The genes are TRBV2 and TRBJ2-7, with 8 bases that match TRBD2. With 5 bases clipped from V and 0 bases from J, the junction kept 15 bases outside the gene matches. The CDR3 has 18 residues. CDR1 SNHLY and CDR2 FYNNEI come from the germline V gene. The CDR3: CASSSSSSGTRGSYEQYF. The CDR3 coding sequence is TGTGCCAGCAGTTCATCCAGTTCAGGGACTAGGGGCTCCTACGAGCAGTACTTC.

This clonotype occurred a few times. This sequence joins TRBV20-1 and TRBJ1-1, with TRBD1 matching over 8 bases. Germline lookup yields CDR1 DFQATT and CDR2 SNEGSKA (reference sequence). The CDR3 is 15 residues long. The V and J ends lost 0 bases and 5 bases, in that order; junction bases with no gene match: 8. CDR3 coding DNA: TGCAGTGCTAGAGATTCCCACAGGGGGATGACTGAAGCTTTCTTT. Encoded protein: CSARDSHRGMTEAFF.

The rearrangement uses TRBV2 and TRBJ2-7; D is unclear. Germline CDR1 reads SNHLY; CDR2 reads FYNNEI. V lost 6 bases to trimming and J lost 6 bases, with 12 bases between them. The CDR3 is 12 amino acids. This CDR3 reads CASRRSAGEQYF. The DNA for the CDR3 is TGTGCCAGCAGGCGGAGCGCCGGCGAGCAGTACTTC. The full variable domain, rest sourced from reference TRBV2 and TRBJ2-7, is EPEVTQTPSHQVTQMGQEVILRCVPISNHLYFYWYRQILGQKVEFLVSFYNNEISEKSEIFDDQFSVERPDGSNFTLKIRSTKLEDSAMYFCASRRSAGEQYFGPGTRLTVT.

V is TRBV7-2 and J is TRBJ1-5, with TRBD1 matching over 7 bases. The V segment lost 5 bases and the J segment 7 bases; nucleotides outside the gene matches: 11. Germline V lookup: CDR1 SGHTA, CDR2 FQGNSA. The CDR3 sequence is 15 residues long. CDR3 protein: CASSLRTGRGQPQHF. CDR3 in DNA: TGTGCCAGCAGCCTTCGGACAGGCCGAGGACAGCCCCAGCATTTT.

The chain combines TRBV12-3 or TRBV12-4 with TRBJ2-7, with D possibly matching TRBD1 (6 bases). This CDR3 has 13 amino acids. V lost 4 bases to trimming and J lost 6 bases, with 13 bases between them. CDR3 nucleotides: TGTGCCAGCAGTTGGGGCAGGGGCCGCGAGCAGTACTTC. It encodes CASSWGRGREQYF.

Comment on this clonotype: This is likely a read error, given that the CDR3 carries no conserved phenylalanine or tryptophan at its end. The DNA is omitted, as the CDR3 cannot be located on it reliably, and the CDR3 follows TCRdb's listing. This chain uses TRBV11-1 with TRBJ1-2; the table's TRBD1 call for D was not verified on the DNA. The CDR3 region is 12 residues in length, termini included. The germline V gene encodes CDR1 SGHAT and CDR2 FQDESV (reference sequence). CDR3 in amino acids: CASSTGAGGRTL.

This clonotype has a count of ten or more. The V and J genes are TRBV25-1 and TRBJ2-1; tentatively, D is TRBD1 (5 bases). CDR1 is MGHDK, CDR2 SYGVNS, per germline. The CDR3 has 15 residues. Between the trimmed V and J ends, which lost 0 bases and 2 bases, there was a span of 8 bases. CDR3 loop: CASSEYRRAYNEQFF. For the CDR3, the DNA is TGTGCCAGCAGTGAATATCGCAGGGCCTACAATGAGCAGTTCTTC.

The CDR3 DNA reads as TGTGCCAGCAGCCAAGATCTTTACAGGGGGTTGTACGAGCAGTACTTC. Amino acids: CASSQDLYRGLYEQYF. The chain links TRBV4-2 to TRBJ2-7, with 8 bases aligning to TRBD1. V lost 0 bases to trimming and J lost 4 bases; unmatched junction nucleotides: 8. The CDR3 contains 16 residues. CDR1 and CDR2 from the germline V gene are LGHNA and YNFKEQ.

The gene calls are TRBV24-1 and TRBJ2-2; D gene unclear. The CDR3 consists of 17 residues. V was trimmed by 3 bases and J by 1 base, leaving 14 bases between them. Germline V gene data show CDR1 as KGHDR and CDR2 as SFDVKD. CDR3 residues: CATSDPTSRGNTGELFF. The CDR3 region has the DNA TGTGCCACCAGTGATCCAACCTCACGTGGGAACACCGGGGAGCTGTTTTTT.

In the case of this clonotype: Germline is not matched at one junction end, which may reflect a read error. This sequence joins TRBV2 and TRBJ1-1, with TRBD1 matching 7 bases. Germline assignment: CDR1 SNHLY and CDR2 FYNNEI. The CDR3 spans 13 residues. The CDR3 spells CASGSTGNTKAFF. The CDR3 nucleotides read TGTGCCAGCGGTTCGACAGGGAACACTAAAGCTTTCTTT.

The CDR3 region has the DNA TGTGCCACCGGGCCCACAGGGTCCACTGAAGCTTTCTTT. Its protein product is CATGPTGSTEAFF. The rearrangement joins TRBV24-1 to TRBJ1-1, with a tentative D call TRBD1 (6 bases). The CDR3 runs to 13 residues. Germline loops: CDR1 KGHDR, CDR2 SFDVKD. V lost 9 bases, J lost 4 bases, and 14 bases lay in between.

This clonotype was observed a single time. V gene TRBV6-1 combines with J gene TRBJ1-1; D is unresolved. Trimming pared 7 bases from V and 0 bases from J, leaving 18 bases between. Germline CDR1 reads MNHNS; CDR2 reads SASEGT. This CDR3 spans 16 amino acids. This chain's CDR3 is CASTRRDGPMNTEAFF. CDR3 nucleotide sequence: TGTGCCAGCACCCGAAGGGATGGACCAATGAACACTGAAGCTTTCTTT.

This clonotype was seen repeatedly, ten times or more. The genes are TRBV7-2 and TRBJ2-7; TRBD2 matches at 10 bases. This CDR3 comprises 15 residues. V lost 5 bases and J lost 4; bases outside the gene matches: 8. Germline CDR1 is SGHTA and CDR2 is FQGNSA. The CDR3 DNA reads TGTGCCAGCAGCCCCGACACTAGCGGGATGTACGAGCAGTACTTC. It is translated as CASSPDTSGMYEQYF.

The chain couples TRBV2 to TRBJ2-3, with 11 bases matching TRBD2. From germline, CDR1 is SNHLY and CDR2 FYNNEI. CDR3 size: 18 residues. V shed 4 bases, J shed 7 bases, and the junction held 16 bases outside the gene matches. The CDR3 nucleotides are TGTGCCAGCAGTGCCCCACTTCTTACTAGCGGGAGTACATATACGCAGTATTTT. It specifies CASSAPLLTSGSTYTQYF.

The rearrangement uses TRBV20-1 and TRBJ1-2; TRBD1 agrees at 8 bases. Germline V gives CDR1 DFQATT, CDR2 SNEGSKA (reference sequence). This CDR3 region has 12 residues. V lost 6 bases, J lost 7 bases, and 7 bases stayed unmatched. The CDR3 loop is CSARQGAGGYTF. As DNA, the CDR3 is TGCAGTGCGCGGCAGGGGGCGGGTGGCTACACCTTC.

In the case of this clonotype: It may be a read error: a sequence one base away is much more abundant. The chain uses TRBV29-1 and TRBJ1-1; no definite D call. This CDR3 is built from 14 residues. In germline, CDR1 is SQVTM, CDR2 ANQGSEA. The chain's CDR3 is CIVSGAAMNTEAFF. DNA for the CDR3: TGCATCGTTTCGGGCGCAGCGATGAACACTGAAGCTTTCTTT. Based on the CDR3 plus reference TRBV29-1 and TRBJ1-1, the full variable domain is SAVISQKPSRDICQRGTSLTIQCQVDSQVTMMFWYRQQPGQSLTLIATANQGSEATYESGFVIDKFPISRPNLTFSTLTVSNMSPEDSSIYLCIVSGAAMNTEAFFGQGTRLTVV.

J is TRBJ1-1 and V is TRBV29-1; D remains ambiguous. With 7 bases removed from V and 1 base from J, the gap between germline ends came to 10 bases. Germline V gene lookup returns CDR1 SQVTM and CDR2 ANQGSEA. The CDR3 has 12 amino acids. CDR3 sequence (DNA): TGCAGCGCCCCACAGACGAACACTGAAGCTTTCTTT. It specifies CSAPQTNTEAFF.

The chain combines TRBV7-8 with TRBJ2-5; no clear D. The CDR3 sequence is 13 residues long. Germline V gene data show CDR1 as SGHVS and CDR2 as FQNEAQ. V shed 3 bases and J shed 3 bases, with 8 bases lying between them. The DNA of the CDR3 is TGTGCCAGCAGCTTGCCCTCAAAAGAGACCCAGTACTTC. Encoded protein: CASSLPSKETQYF. The whole variable domain, remainder taken from reference TRBV7-8 and TRBJ2-5, is GAGVSQSPRYKVAKRGQDVALRCDPISGHVSLFWYQQALGQGPEFLTYFQNEAQLDKSGLPSDRFFAERPEGSVSTLKIQRTQQEDSAVYLCASSLPSKETQYFGPGTRLLVL.

This clonotype has just a few counts. V usage is TRBV19 and J usage is TRBJ2-7; D is perhaps TRBD2 (6 bases). Trimming shortened V by 3 bases and J by 6 bases, and 9 bases separated the two germline ends. Germline lookup yields CDR1 LNHDA and CDR2 SQIVND (reference sequence). This CDR3 is built from 12 residues. Here the CDR3 DNA reads TGTGCCAGTAGTATGGCGGGGTTCGAGCAGTACTTC. This sequence encodes CASSMAGFEQYF. Using reference TRBV19 and TRBJ2-7 for the parts outside the CDR3, the full variable domain is DGGITQSPKYLFRKEGQNVTLSCEQNLNHDAMYWYRQDPGQGLRLIYYSQIVNDFQKGDIAEGYSVSREKKESFPLTVTSAQKNPTAFYLCASSMAGFEQYFGPGTRLTVT.

This clonotype was recorded at least ten times. The chain has TRBV27 and TRBJ2-2; D gene uncertain. V lost 5 bases and J 3 bases, leaving 10 bases between the germline ends. Germline loops: CDR1 MNHEY, CDR2 SMNVEV (reference sequence). The CDR3 covers 14 residues. CDR3 bases: TGTGCCAGCAGTCCGTTTATGTACACCGGGGAGCTGTTTTTT. The encoded protein is CASSPFMYTGELFF.

V gene TRBV19 combines with J gene TRBJ2-3; 7 positions agree with TRBD2. The V gene's germline CDR1 is LNHDA and CDR2 SQIVND (reference sequence). The CDR3 is made up of 13 amino acids. V lost 10 bases, J lost 4 bases, and 8 bases stayed unmatched. The CDR3 bases are TGTGCCACCCGGGGAGGGATGGCAGATACGCAGTATTTT. It translates to CATRGGMADTQYF.

This sequence joins TRBV28 and TRBJ2-3, with D perhaps TRBD2 (5 bases). Per germline, CDR1 MDHEN and CDR2 SYDVKM. V was trimmed by 8 bases and J by 1 base, leaving 28 bases between them. CDR3 length: 19 amino acids. The CDR3 DNA follows: TGTGCCAGCCGTGCGGGCCGAAAGGGAGATCGGTATGGCACAGATACGCAGTATTTT. Translating gives CASRAGRKGDRYGTDTQYF.

This clonotype has ten or more counts. This rearrangement joins TRBV6-2 or TRBV6-3 to TRBJ2-1; TRBD2 agrees at 10 bases. Trimming took 4 bases from V and 7 from J; bases not matched to a gene: 10. Per germline, CDR1 MNHEY and CDR2 SVGEGT. This CDR3 is 16 amino acids long. The chain's CDR3 is CASSLTEGLARNEQFF. DNA for the CDR3: TGTGCCAGCAGTTTAACCGAGGGACTAGCGCGGAATGAGCAGTTCTTC.

This clonotype was observed a handful of times. The chain links TRBV7-8 to TRBJ1-5, with D unclear. With 2 bases removed from V and 7 bases from J, the gap between germline ends came to 12 bases. Germline CDR1 and CDR2: SGHVS and FQNEAQ. There are 14 residues in the CDR3. This chain's CDR3 is CASSLTRVFQPQHF. In nucleotides, the CDR3 is TGTGCCAGCAGCTTAACTCGGGTGTTCCAGCCCCAGCATTTT.

This clonotype was seen ten or more times. The chain carries TRBV7-2 and TRBJ1-1, with 10 bases identical to TRBD1. V lost 5 bases to trimming and J lost 3 bases; unmatched junction nucleotides: 6. This CDR3 has 15 residues. Per germline, CDR1 SGHTA and CDR2 FQGNSA. Written as DNA, the CDR3 is TGTGCCAGCAGCCCGGGACAGGGGCCCTACACTGAAGCTTTCTTT. This translates into CASSPGQGPYTEAFF.

The J gene is TRBJ2-1, the V gene TRBV10-3; D is possibly TRBD1 (8 bases). The V gene lost 10 bases and the J gene lost 5 bases, with 18 bases spanning the gap. The germline CDR1 and CDR2 sequences are ENHRY and SYGVKD. This CDR3 comprises 14 residues. DNA for the CDR3: TGTGCCAACAACAGGGGGGGTCACGACAATGAGCAGTTCTTC. Protein product: CANNRGGHDNEQFF.